This paragraph reports one T cell receptor (beta chain). The data were obtained in a study of blood T cell repertoires in COVID-19. The wider study: Collection of acute and convalescent COVID-19 samples took place in the United States, Italy and Spain. T cells, B-cell-depleted T cells, or PBMCs provided the cDNA or gDNA that served as material.

Trimming at V came to 3 bases and at J to 5 bases, leaving 7 bases not matched to a gene. This CDR3 has 15 amino acids. Germline CDR1 and CDR2: SGHTA and FQGTGA. Per the authors' pipeline: Reference gene primer amplification yielded estimated nucleated cell counts. The repertoire was sequenced with immunoSEQ multiplex PCR; TCRdb's copy has only in-frame clones and lacks some. The V and J calls and clone size were taken over from that table, and D and trimming were inferred from the DNA. This sample has over 200,000 clones; more than 85% occur once, and the top ten carry about 2.5%. The sample consisted of peripheral blood. This chain connects TRBV7-3 to TRBJ1-1; the match to TRBD1 covers 9 bases. This clonotype was sampled from a person under 30 with COVID-19, enrolled during active disease. The CDR3 DNA sequence: TGTGCCAGCAGCTTGACCGGGACAGGGAGTACTGAAGCTTTCTTT. Amino acids: CASSLTGTGSTEAFF. The variable domain in full, with the rest retrieved from reference TRBV7-3 and TRBJ1-1, is GAGVSQTPSNKVTEKGKYVELRCDPISGHTALYWYRQSLGQGPEFLIYFQGTGAADDSGLPNDRFFAVRPEGSVSTLKIQRTERGDSAVYLCASSLTGTGSTEAFFGQGTRLTVV.